One and the same sample provided the 29 T cell receptor beta chains below, sequenced in a study of blood T cell repertoires in COVID-19. The method was immunoSEQ multiplex PCR; TCRdb's version includes in-frame clones alone and lacks a portion of them. This sample has approximately 500,000 clones, with approximately 85% found just once. Sequencing used peripheral blood. The receptors derive from a human donor in a cohort sampled during active COVID-19.

The chain couples TRBV7-6 to TRBJ2-6, with TRBD1 matching over 8 bases. Germline lookup yields CDR1 SGHVS and CDR2 FNYEAQ. The CDR3 contains 18 residues. With 4 bases clipped from V and 1 base from J, the junction kept 9 bases outside the gene matches. The CDR3 DNA reads TGTGCCAGCAGCTCCCCGCAGGGGGCAACTTCTGGGGCCAACGTCCTGACTTTC. Encoded protein: CASSSPQGATSGANVLTF.

The chain has TRBV10-3 and TRBJ2-7; maybe TRBD2 (5 bases). CDR1 is ENHRY and CDR2 is SYGVKD in the germline V gene. V dropped 2 bases and J dropped 2 bases, with 13 bases sitting between them. This CDR3 contains 15 residues. The DNA for the CDR3 is TGTGCCATCAGTGAGGCGGGCCGATATACCTACGAGCAGTACTTC. Amino acids: CAISEAGRYTYEQYF.

The V and J genes are TRBV5-8 and TRBJ1-5; TRBD1 might be the D (5 bases). Germline V gives CDR1 SGHTS, CDR2 YDEGEE. The CDR3 is 15 amino acids. Trimming took off 4 bases at V and 1 base at J, with 12 bases between the two ends. Here the CDR3 DNA reads TGTGCCAGCAGCGGCGGGACGGAGAGCAATCAGCCCCAGCATTTT. Translated: CASSGGTESNQPQHF.

The V and J genes are TRBV18 and TRBJ2-1; 9 bases are a match to TRBD2. The CDR3 covers 16 residues. V lost 4 bases to trimming and J lost 6 bases; unmatched junction nucleotides: 10. CDR1 and CDR2 (germline): KGHSH, LQKENI. The CDR3 here is CASSLEAGGLGNEQFF. The CDR3 nucleotides are TGTGCCAGCTCACTAGAAGCGGGAGGCTTAGGCAATGAGCAGTTCTTC.

In this sample, this clone turned up once. The chain employs TRBV18 and TRBJ2-5; the D gene is possibly TRBD2 (5 bases). Per germline, CDR1 KGHSH and CDR2 LQKENI. Trimming took 1 base from V and 5 from J, leaving 8 bases between them. The CDR3 has 13 amino acids. Here the CDR3 reads CASSPRLKETQYF. DNA of the CDR3: TGTGCCAGCTCACCACGACTAAAGGAGACCCAGTACTTC.

The V gene is TRBV21-1, the J gene TRBJ2-2; whether TRBD2, the table's D call, matches the DNA was not checked. TRBV21-1 is flagged as a pseudogene. This CDR3 is built from 14 residues. The CDR3 spells CASSIARGTGELFF. The DNA of the CDR3 is TGTGCCAGCAGCATCGCGCGAGGGACCGGGGAGCTGTTTTTT.

This clone was found once. The chain uses TRBV14 and TRBJ2-6; 7 bases match TRBD1. Germline V gene sequence: CDR1 SGHDN, CDR2 FVKESK. The CDR3 extends over 16 amino acids. V lost 4 bases to trimming and J lost 2 bases; unmatched junction nucleotides: 5. The CDR3 sequence is CASSRYQGAGANVLTF. The CDR3 DNA is TGTGCCAGCAGCCGATACCAGGGGGCTGGGGCCAACGTCCTGACTTTC.

This chain uses TRBV29-1 with TRBJ2-1; D unresolved. This CDR3 has 13 residues. The germline V gene has CDR1 SQVTM and CDR2 ANQGSEA. V lost 2 bases, J lost 8 bases, and 13 bases lay in between. CDR3 nucleotide sequence: TGCAGCGTTGAATGGGCACGTTGGGATGAGCAGTTCTTC. This gives the protein CSVEWARWDEQFF.

The chain joins TRBV4-2 to TRBJ2-5; 7 bases align to TRBD1. CDR1 and CDR2 from the germline V gene are LGHNA and YNFKEQ. Trimming took 3 bases from V and 5 from J; bases not matched to a gene: 12. The CDR3 sequence is 16 residues long. CDR3 protein: CASSHITDRWTETQYF. The CDR3 nucleotides read TGTGCCAGCAGCCATATAACGGACAGGTGGACGGAGACCCAGTACTTC.

The gene calls are TRBV30 and TRBJ1-2; D might be TRBD1 (5 bases). The CDR3 consists of 12 residues. The germline gives CDR1 GTSNPN, CDR2 SVGIG (reference sequence). Between the trimmed V and J ends, which lost 2 bases and 8 bases, there was a span of 12 bases. The DNA for the CDR3 is TGTGCCTGGAGTCCTGGGGCAGGGGGCTACACCTTC. The encoded protein is CAWSPGAGGYTF.

The chain links TRBV6-6 to TRBJ2-5, with D unresolved. The CDR3 runs to 14 residues. Between the trimmed V and J ends, which lost 7 bases and 2 bases, there was a span of 14 bases. The germline gives CDR1 MNHNY, CDR2 SVGAGI (reference sequence). The CDR3 is CASTNPGLQETQYF. CDR3 in DNA: TGTGCCAGCACCAATCCCGGGTTACAAGAGACCCAGTACTTC.

V and J are TRBV28 and TRBJ1-1; 9 bases align to TRBD1. This CDR3 is 14 amino acids long. Germline V gene data show CDR1 as MDHEN and CDR2 as SYDVKM. The J segment lost 11 bases and the V segment lost 4 bases, leaving 11 bases of the junction unmatched. CDR3 nucleotides: TGTGCCAGCAGTTGGGGAGGGACAGGGATGTCGGCTTTCTTT. It yields the protein CASSWGGTGMSAFF.

The chain has TRBV9 and TRBJ1-2; TRBD1 matches at 12 bases. The CDR3 totals 17 residues. Germline CDR1 is SGDLS and CDR2 is YYNGEE. V shed 4 bases, J shed 7 bases, and the junction held 14 bases outside the gene matches. The chain's CDR3 is CASSPRDRGPPYSGYTF. CDR3 bases: TGTGCCAGCAGCCCCAGGGACAGGGGGCCCCCCTACTCTGGCTACACCTTC.

This clone was picked up one time. The chain recombines TRBV6-5 with TRBJ2-7, with 8 bases identical to TRBD2. The length of the CDR3 is 15 residues. The V and J ends lost 2 bases and 2 bases, in that order; junction bases with no gene match: 5. Germline-derived CDR1 and CDR2 are MNHEY and SVGAGI. The CDR3 is CASSYHGTRAYEQYF. The CDR3 nucleotides read TGTGCCAGCAGTTACCATGGGACTAGGGCCTACGAGCAGTACTTC.

The J gene is TRBJ2-7, the V gene TRBV9; 8 positions match TRBD2. The V gene's germline CDR1 is SGDLS and CDR2 YYNGEE. V lost 4 bases and J lost 7; bases outside the gene matches: 10. The CDR3 is 14 residues long. DNA of the CDR3: TGTGCCAGCAGCTTTCCGTCGGGAGGGGGGGAGCAGTACTTC. It is translated as CASSFPSGGGEQYF.

The V call is TRBV12-3 or TRBV12-4, the J call TRBJ2-3, with D possibly being TRBD2 (6 bases). The V end was cut by 6 bases, the J end by 8 bases, with 15 bases between. CDR3 size: 13 residues. DNA of the CDR3: TGTGCCAGCAGAATGGGGCCAGCGGGTACGCAGTATTTT. This sequence encodes CASRMGPAGTQYF.

The chain carries TRBV30 and TRBJ2-1, with 7 positions matching TRBD2. Germline V lookup: CDR1 GTSNPN, CDR2 SVGIG (reference sequence). The CDR3 consists of 13 residues. V lost 2 bases and J lost 6; bases outside the gene matches: 4. In nucleotides, the CDR3 is TGTGCCTGGAGTAGCCTAGCGGCCAATGAGCAGTTCTTC. This sequence encodes CAWSSLAANEQFF.

This clone showed up just once. One end of the junction does not line up with germline, which may come from a read error. This rearrangement joins TRBV10-3 to TRBJ2-1; no definite D call. The CDR3 length is 12 residues. CDR1 is ENHRY and CDR2 is SYGVKD in the germline V gene. CDR3 DNA sequence: TGTGCCATCAGTGAGTCCCGAACTACCTTTATCTTC. Its protein is CAISESRTTFIF.

The chain recombines TRBV10-3 with TRBJ2-4; D uncertain. CDR3 length: 14 amino acids. Germline CDR1 and CDR2: ENHRY and SYGVKD. V was pared by 0 bases and J by 7 bases, with 10 bases between. CDR3 in amino acids: CAISESAVGNIQYF. In DNA form, the CDR3 reads TGTGCCATCAGTGAGTCGGCAGTCGGGAACATTCAGTACTTC.

The chain has TRBV7-3 and TRBJ2-5; 12 nucleotides agree with TRBD2. Unmatched junction bases numbered 3, after V lost 5 bases and J lost 5 bases. The CDR3 consists of 14 residues. Germline V lookup: CDR1 SGHTA, CDR2 FQGTGA. The CDR3 here is CASSPSGRAETQYF. The CDR3 DNA is TGTGCCAGCAGCCCTAGCGGGAGGGCCGAGACCCAGTACTTC.

Notes on this clone: The same CDR3 can be traced to other DNA sequences in this sample. This sequence joins TRBV12-3 or TRBV12-4 and TRBJ1-1, with no clear D. The V end lost 3 bases, the J end lost 1 base, and 6 bases lay between the germline ends. The CDR3 extends over 13 amino acids. CDR3 coding DNA: TGTGCCAGCAGTTTGGGGAGGAACACTGAAGCTTTCTTT. Protein sequence: CASSLGRNTEAFF.

The rearrangement uses TRBV2 and TRBJ2-7, with TRBD2 identical over 7 bases. The CDR3 length is 14 residues. V lost 6 bases and J lost 1; bases outside the gene matches: 6. Germline-derived CDR1 and CDR2 are SNHLY and FYNNEI. CDR3 in DNA: TGTGCCAGCAGATGGGAGGGGCTGTCCTACGAGCAGTACTTC. This encodes CASRWEGLSYEQYF.

This chain joins TRBV11-3 and TRBJ2-7; maybe TRBD1 (6 bases). Trimming took 1 base from V and 0 from J, leaving 7 bases between them. This CDR3 is built from 14 residues. Germline assignment: CDR1 SGHNT and CDR2 YENEEA. The CDR3, as DNA: TGTGCCAGCAGCTTAGGGACAGTCTCCTACGAGCAGTACTTC. Its protein product is CASSLGTVSYEQYF. Using reference TRBV11-3 and TRBJ2-7 for the parts outside the CDR3, the full variable domain is EAGVVQSPRYKIIEKKQPVAFWCNPISGHNTLYWYLQNLGQGPELLIRYENEEAVDDSQLPKDRFSAERLKGVDSTLKIQPAELGDSAVYLCASSLGTVSYEQYFGPGTRLTVT.

This clone was seen a few times. The rearrangement joins TRBV7-9 to TRBJ2-7; weak D call: TRBD2 (5 bases). Between the trimmed V and J ends, which lost 0 bases and 6 bases, there was a span of 9 bases. This CDR3 spans 13 amino acids. Germline V gives CDR1 SEHNR, CDR2 FQNEAQ (reference sequence). The CDR3 nucleotides are TGTGCCAGCAGCTTAGCGAGGGCGTCCGAGCAGTACTTC. Translation gives CASSLARASEQYF.

This chain's CDR3 is CASSSDRVVKETQYF. DNA for the CDR3: TGTGCCAGCAGTTCGGACAGGGTGGTAAAAGAGACCCAGTACTTC. V and J are TRBV28 and TRBJ2-5; 8 nucleotides align to TRBD1. J gave up 3 bases and V 4 bases, and 7 bases lay outside the gene matches. Germline V gene sequence: CDR1 MDHEN, CDR2 SYDVKM. The CDR3 loop spans 15 amino acids. Filled out from reference TRBV28 and TRBJ2-5, the complete variable domain reads DVKVTQSSRYLVKRTGEKVFLECVQDMDHENMFWYRQDPGLGLRLIYFSYDVKMKEKGDIPEGYSVSREKKERFSLILESASTNQTSMYLCASSSDRVVKETQYFGPGTRLLVL.

The chain uses TRBV2 and TRBJ1-1, with no clear D. The germline V gene encodes CDR1 SNHLY and CDR2 FYNNEI. The CDR3 length is 15 residues. Trimming stripped 7 bases from V and 1 base from J, with 16 bases between. The CDR3 DNA reads as TGTGCCAGCATTGGAGGGCGCCTCCAGAACACTGAAGCTTTCTTT. It is translated as CASIGGRLQNTEAFF.

The genes are TRBV9 and TRBJ2-6; TRBD1 matches at 9 bases. From germline, CDR1 is SGDLS and CDR2 YYNGEE. V gave up 4 bases and J gave up 0 bases; unmatched junction bases: 8. The CDR3 totals 18 residues. CDR3 amino acids: CASSILPGQGSGANVLTF. CDR3 DNA: TGTGCCAGCAGCATACTACCGGGACAGGGCTCTGGGGCCAACGTCCTGACTTTC. Supplemented by reference TRBV9 and TRBJ2-6, the full variable domain reads DSGVTQTPKHLITATGQRVTLRCSPRSGDLSVYWYQQSLDQGLQFLIQYYNGEERAKGNILERFSAQQFPDLHSELNLSSLELGDSALYFCASSILPGQGSGANVLTFGAGSRLTVL.

The chain carries TRBV19 and TRBJ2-3, with D unresolved. From germline, CDR1 is LNHDA and CDR2 SQIVND (reference sequence). Trimming took 4 bases from V and 1 from J, leaving 9 bases between them. The CDR3 extends over 14 amino acids. CDR3 sequence reads: CASSTYQGTDTQYF. The CDR3 DNA sequence: TGTGCCAGTAGTACCTATCAGGGCACAGATACGCAGTATTTT.

The chain links TRBV24-1 to TRBJ2-7, with D hard to call. The CDR3 runs to 16 residues. In germline, CDR1 is KGHDR, CDR2 SFDVKD. The V end was cut by 2 bases, the J end by 2 bases, with 15 bases between. CDR3 protein: CATSDSLKWSTYEQYF. CDR3 nucleotide sequence: TGTGCCACCAGTGATTCCCTCAAATGGTCTACCTACGAGCAGTACTTC.